A selection of T cell receptor beta chains follows, all from one sample in a study of cytomegalovirus exposure and HLA in healthy donors. Sequencing was performed with immunoSEQ multiplex PCR; in TCRdb, only in-frame clones are kept and a portion is missing. The sample holds about 330,000 clones; around 86% are singletons and the top ten take around 0.8%. Sequencing was carried out using PBMCs. Source of these receptors: a woman aged 18-29 years in good health and CMV-seronegative. The CDR3 runs from the conserved cysteine through the conserved F or W. The D gene is left open where the match is weak. Size is omitted from some rows. Given values are once, few, many or a class for expanded clones.

cdr3_aa cdr3_nt clone_size j_call d_call v_call cdr3_length
CASSQDALAGGYNEQFF TGCGCCAGCAGCCAAGATGCCCTAGCGGGAGGGTACAATGAGCAGTTCTTC - TRBJ2-1 TRBD2 TRBV4-1 17
CASKGTSGNRNEQFF TGTGCCAGCAAAGGTACTAGCGGGAACCGCAATGAGCAGTTCTTC - TRBJ2-1 TRBD2 TRBV2 15
CASSLAGPNTEAFF TGCGCCAGCAGCTTGGCTGGGCCGAACACTGAAGCTTTCTTT - TRBJ1-1 - TRBV5-1 14
CAISDDQGAETQYF TGTGCCATCAGTGATGATCAGGGTGCAGAGACCCAGTACTTC - TRBJ2-5 - TRBV10-3 14
CASSLARGQSTGELFF TGCGCCAGCAGCTTGGCAAGGGGTCAGTCCACCGGGGAGCTGTTTTTT - TRBJ2-2 - TRBV5-1 16
CASSSGQGAYEQYF TGCGCCAGCAGCTCCGGACAGGGCGCCTACGAGCAGTACTTC - TRBJ2-7 TRBD1 TRBV5-1 14
CASSFTRGTYEQYF TGTGCCAGCAGCTTCACGCGGGGGACCTACGAGCAGTACTTC - TRBJ2-7 TRBD2 TRBV5-6 14
CASSYPGSSYNEQFF TGTGCCAGCAGTTACCCGGGGAGTTCCTACAATGAGCAGTTCTTC - TRBJ2-1 - TRBV6-5 15
CSVSPGGYTDTQYF TGCAGCGTTTCGCCAGGAGGGTACACAGATACGCAGTATTTT - TRBJ2-3 - TRBV29-1 14
CASTRAAGASNEQFF TGTGCCAGCACTAGAGCGGCGGGAGCGAGCAATGAGCAGTTCTTC few TRBJ2-1 TRBD2 TRBV2 15
CASSQGTGHYEQYF TGCGCCAGCAGCCAGGGGACAGGCCACTACGAGCAGTACTTC once TRBJ2-7 TRBD1 TRBV4-3 14
CASSPKLAERYEQYF TGTGCCAGCAGCCCGAAACTAGCGGAGAGATACGAGCAGTACTTC - TRBJ2-7 TRBD2 TRBV6-7 15
CASSDQTVALEQFF TGTGCCAGCAGTGACCAGACAGTAGCCCTTGAGCAGTTCTTC - TRBJ2-1 - TRBV6-1 14
CASSWIGEAEAFF TGTGCCAGCAGCTGGATAGGGGAGGCTGAAGCTTTCTTT - TRBJ1-1 - TRBV7-8 13
CASSVPDRGALYEQYF TGTGCCAGCAGTGTCCCGGACAGGGGGGCCCTCTACGAGCAGTACTTC - TRBJ2-7 TRBD1 TRBV6-1 16
CASSYSVGEGQETQYF TGTGCCAGCAGTTACTCGGTCGGGGAGGGGCAAGAGACCCAGTACTTC - TRBJ2-5 TRBD2 TRBV6-5 16
CASSLRGPQETQYF TGTGCCAGTAGTTTAAGGGGCCCCCAAGAGACCCAGTACTTC - TRBJ2-5 - TRBV19 14
CASSPSSGGGYEQYF TGTGCCAGCAGCCCCTCCTCTGGCGGGGGTTACGAGCAGTACTTC - TRBJ2-7 TRBD2 TRBV7-6 15
CASSPTGWGLAKNIQYF TGTGCCAGTAGCCCGACGGGCTGGGGACTAGCCAAAAACATTCAGTACTTC - TRBJ2-4 - TRBV19 17
CASSPAGPQETQYF TGTGCCAGTAGCCCAGCGGGCCCCCAAGAGACCCAGTACTTC - TRBJ2-5 - TRBV19 14
CASTQTGYNEQFF TGTGCCAGCACCCAGACAGGTTACAATGAGCAGTTCTTC - TRBJ2-1 - TRBV27 13
CASRQGYGYTF TGTGCCAGCAGACAGGGTTATGGCTACACCTTC few TRBJ1-2 - TRBV6-1 11
CASGLADYEQYF TGTGCCAGCGGACTAGCGGACTACGAGCAGTACTTC - TRBJ2-7 TRBD2 TRBV28 12
CASIKLAGNNEQFF TGTGCCAGCATCAAGTTAGCGGGGAACAATGAGCAGTTCTTC once TRBJ2-1 TRBD2 TRBV27 14
CASSIRTSGRPANTGELFF TGTGCCAGCAGTATCCGGACTAGCGGGAGACCCGCGAACACCGGGGAGCTGTTTTTT - TRBJ2-2 TRBD2 TRBV27 19
CATTDRYYGYTF TGTGCCACTACCGACAGATACTATGGCTACACCTTC - TRBJ1-2 - TRBV19 12
CASSFAIVDTEAFF TGTGCCAGCAGCTTCGCGATAGTTGACACTGAAGCTTTCTTT - TRBJ1-1 - TRBV11-1 14
CASSFPETRRAGELFF TGTGCCAGCAGCTTCCCAGAGACTAGACGGGCCGGGGAGCTGTTTTTT - TRBJ2-2 - TRBV11-2 16
CASSQGPQGNNYGYTF TGCGCCAGCAGCCAAGGGCCTCAGGGGAACAACTATGGCTACACCTTC - TRBJ1-2 - TRBV4-1 16
CASSDDGYGYTF TGCGCCAGCAGCGATGACGGGTATGGCTACACCTTC few TRBJ1-2 - TRBV5-1 12
CAGARDRGNEQYF TGTGCCGGAGCGAGAGACAGGGGAAACGAGCAGTACTTC - TRBJ2-7 TRBD1 TRBV7-2 13
CASSESRTGTAFVDEQFF TGTGCCAGCAGTGAGTCACGGACAGGAACAGCTTTTGTCGATGAGCAGTTCTTC - TRBJ2-1 TRBD1 TRBV25-1 18
CASMLGANTGELFF TGTGCCAGCATGTTAGGGGCGAACACCGGGGAGCTGTTTTTT - TRBJ2-2 - TRBV7-3 14
CASSPSLGGESSEQYF TGTGCCAGCAGCCCTAGTCTAGGGGGAGAAAGTAGCGAGCAGTACTTC - TRBJ2-7 - TRBV7-2 16
CASSPGTASTDTQYF TGTGCCAGCTCACCGGGGACAGCTAGCACAGATACGCAGTATTTT - TRBJ2-3 TRBD1 TRBV18 15
CASSLVSAVNTGELFF TGCGCCAGCAGCTTGGTCTCGGCGGTTAACACCGGGGAGCTGTTTTTT - TRBJ2-2 - TRBV5-1 16
CASSRGLAGGNNEQFF TGCGCCAGCAGCCGGGGACTAGCGGGAGGGAACAATGAGCAGTTCTTC - TRBJ2-1 TRBD2 TRBV4-1 16
CASSQGRENLYGYTF TGCGCCAGCAGCCAAGGACGGGAGAACCTCTATGGCTACACCTTC - TRBJ1-2 - TRBV4-3 15
CASITSSGANVLTF TGTGCCAGCATCACATCCTCTGGGGCCAACGTCCTGACTTTC once TRBJ2-6 - TRBV5-8 14
CASSYQGATGELFF TGTGCCAGCAGTTACCAGGGGGCCACCGGGGAGCTGTTTTTT once TRBJ2-2 TRBD1 TRBV6-5 14
CASSPQGQEQFF TGTGCCAGCTCACCACAGGGACAGGAGCAGTTCTTC - TRBJ2-1 TRBD1 TRBV18 12
CASSVRAGTSGFTDTQYF TGTGCCAGCAGCGTGAGAGCCGGGACTAGCGGGTTCACAGATACGCAGTATTTT - TRBJ2-3 TRBD2 TRBV9 18
CASSTPTELTYEQYF TGTGCCAGCAGTACCCCGACAGAATTAACCTACGAGCAGTACTTC - TRBJ2-7 - TRBV28 15
CASSLVAATYNEQFF TGCGCCAGCAGCTTGGTAGCAGCGACCTACAATGAGCAGTTCTTC few TRBJ2-1 - TRBV5-1 15
CASIEAGRTDTQYF TGTGCCAGCATAGAAGCGGGGCGCACAGATACGCAGTATTTT - TRBJ2-3 TRBD2 TRBV28 14
CASSSRTSGSRTDEQYF TGCGCCAGCAGCTCCAGGACTAGCGGGAGTAGGACCGACGAGCAGTACTTC - TRBJ2-7 TRBD2 TRBV4-3 17
CASSLGGGTYNQPQHF TGTGCCAGCAGCTTAGGAGGCGGGACCTATAATCAGCCCCAGCATTTT once TRBJ1-5 - TRBV7-2 16
CASSLSLGGTYEQYF TGTGCCAGCAGTTTAAGCTTGGGGGGGACTTACGAGCAGTACTTC - TRBJ2-7 TRBD2 TRBV28 15
CASSFLNSGSSYEQYF TGTGCCAGCAGTTTTCTCAACAGCGGGAGCTCCTACGAGCAGTACTTC - TRBJ2-7 TRBD2 TRBV28 16
CASSFRGREGYTF TGTGCCAGCAGTTTCAGGGGGCGGGAGGGCTACACCTTC - TRBJ1-2 TRBD1 TRBV28 13
CASGLGTGLEAFF TGTGCTAGTGGTTTGGGGACAGGGCTTGAAGCTTTCTTT - TRBJ1-1 TRBD1 TRBV12-5 13
CASSLELAGLQYF TGTGCCAGCAGCTTGGAGCTAGCGGGGCTTCAGTACTTC - TRBJ2-7 TRBD2 TRBV5-4 13
CASSLAIGRAKGELFF TGTGCCAGCAGCTTGGCCATAGGGAGGGCCAAGGGGGAGCTGTTTTTT few TRBJ2-2 TRBD2 TRBV7-2 16
CATKDKNEETQYF TGTGCCACCAAGGACAAGAACGAAGAGACCCAGTACTTC many TRBJ2-5 - TRBV10-3 13
CASSFTGSSYEQYF TGTGCCAGCAGCTTCACGGGGAGCTCCTACGAGCAGTACTTC few TRBJ2-7 - TRBV5-6 14
CASIVGQTNEQYF TGTGCCAGCATAGTAGGACAGACGAACGAGCAGTACTTC - TRBJ2-7 - TRBV6-1 13
CAISLGDGLAGERTDTQYF TGTGCCATCAGTTTAGGGGACGGTCTAGCGGGAGAACGGACAGATACGCAGTATTTT - TRBJ2-3 TRBD2 TRBV10-3 19
CASSLGVGSSYNEQFF TGCGCCAGCAGCTTGGGGGTGGGCTCCTCCTACAATGAGCAGTTCTTC - TRBJ2-1 - TRBV5-1 16
CASSLEVRTINYGYTF TGTGCCAGCAGCTTAGAGGTCCGGACTATCAACTATGGCTACACCTTC few TRBJ1-2 - TRBV7-6 16